The clone carrying this T cell receptor beta chain was detected a few times. What it recognizes is unknown. These data are taken from a study of T cell repertoires in aging, cancer and after chemotherapy. Study overall: Donors were grouped into six age bands spanning 30 or younger through 70 or older. Patients with glioblastoma brain tumors were sampled before and after temozolomide-based therapy. Study findings and constraints: Across the chemotherapy interval, each cancer cohort showed higher median generation probability, suggesting thymic rebound. In cancer patients, declining TCR diversity with age involved lost richness and lost evenness.

Multiplex touch-down PCR with TRB-A/B primers amplified rearranged V-D-J TRB sequences. TCRdb independently ran MiXCR on the multiplex PCR reads; one entry per CDR3 protein. The sample lists about 1,300 distinct CDR3 sequences, around 31% occurring once. Amplification of TCR beta used genomic DNA extracted from peripheral blood. The clonotype was recovered from a human donor with a solid tumor. The sequenced sample was blood.

The DNA of the CDR3 is TGTGCCAGCAGCTTTGACGGGGGGTGGGGATACGAGCAGTACTTC. It is translated as CASSFDGGWGYEQYF. This sequence joins TRBV5-5 and TRBJ2-7; TRBD2 agrees at 7 bases. V lost 2 bases to trimming and J lost 4 bases; unmatched junction nucleotides: 9. This CDR3 has 15 amino acids. The germline V gene encodes CDR1 SGHKS and CDR2 YYEKEE (reference sequence). The whole variable domain, filled in from reference TRBV5-5 and TRBJ2-7, reads DAGVTQSPTHLIKTRGQQVTLRCSPISGHKSVSWYQQVLGQGPQFIFQYYEKEERGRGNFPDRFSARQFPNYSSELNVNALLLGDSALYLCASSFDGGWGYEQYFGPGTRLTVT.